A selection of T cell receptor beta chains follows, all from one sample in a study of regulatory T cells in long-lasting Graves disease. TCRdb re-derived calls from the multiplex PCR reads in MiXCR, one entry per CDR3 protein. The sample holds a few hundred thousand distinct CDR3 sequences; over 9.5% are singletons and the top ten take about 19%. This sample was also put to use in a study of T cells in Graves' hyperthyroidism and ophthalmopathy.

The material sequenced was peripheral blood mononuclear cells (PBMCs), taken at new diagnosis, from a patient treated with antithyroid drugs. The source is a woman younger than 30 with Graves disease. CDR3s include the opening cysteine and the closing phenylalanine or tryptophan. The D gene is left open where the match is weak. Expanded clones are given a class, and other clones once, few, many or no size at all.

V gene	clone size	J gene	D gene	CDR3 DNA	CDR3 protein
TRBV18	few	TRBJ2-1	TRBD2	TGTGCCAGCTCACCGGGGCGGGGGGGCCGTGATGAGCAGTTCTTC	CASSPGRGGRDEQFF
TRBV10-3	many	TRBJ1-1	.	TGTGCCATCAGTGATGACAATAGGGCTACTGAAGCTTTCTTT	CAISDDNRATEAFF
TRBV7-3	many	TRBJ2-7	TRBD1	TGTGCCAGCAGCTTAAGGGACAGGGGCCCCTACGAGCAGTACTTC	CASSLRDRGPYEQYF
TRBV7-9	.	TRBJ2-7	.	TGTGCCAGCAGCGGTCTCGCCTACGAGCAGTACTTC	CASSGLAYEQYF
TRBV6-1	few	TRBJ2-3	.	TGTGCCAGCAGTATTACAGGGACCCTTACAGATACGCAGTATTTT	CASSITGTLTDTQYF
TRBV11-3	few	TRBJ2-2	TRBD1	TGTGCCAGCAGCGAGGGGGCCACCGGGGAGCTGTTTTTT	CASSEGATGELFF
TRBV4-2	.	TRBJ2-2	TRBD2	TGTGCCAGCAGCCAAAAGGATGAAAGCGGGAGTGAGGGTTCCGGGGAGCTGTTTTTT	CASSQKDESGSEGSGELFF
TRBV20-1	many	TRBJ1-2	.	TGCAGTGCTAGAGATCGTTGGACGTTCTATGGCTACACCTTC	CSARDRWTFYGYTF
TRBV6-5	many	TRBJ1-1	.	TGTGCCAGCAGTTTAAGGACGGTTGAAGCTTTCTTT	CASSLRTVEAFF
TRBV28	many	TRBJ2-5	TRBD2	TGTGCCAGCAGTTCTAGCGGGGGAGCACAAGAGACCCAGTACTTC	CASSSSGGAQETQYF
TRBV18	.	TRBJ2-6	TRBD1	TGTGCCAGCTCGCCGCTGGGACAGACGAACTCTGGGGCCAACGTCCTGACTTTC	CASSPLGQTNSGANVLTF
TRBV15	many	TRBJ2-1	.	TGTGCCACCAGCAGAGATCGAGGAGGGAAGAGAAATGAGCAGTTCTTC	CATSRDRGGKRNEQFF
TRBV7-9	many	TRBJ2-1	.	TGTGCCAGCAGCTTTTCGGTCAGAAACAATGAGCAGTTCTTC	CASSFSVRNNEQFF
TRBV4-1	few	TRBJ2-1	TRBD2	TGCGCCAGCAGCCACCTCCCCGGGACTAGGCGCCCCAATGAGCAGTTCTTC	CASSHLPGTRRPNEQFF
TRBV20-1	.	TRBJ2-3	.	TGCAGTGCTACCATGAGCACAGATACGCAGTATTTT	CSATMSTDTQYF
TRBV7-2	many	TRBJ1-6	.	TGTGCCACCAAGCTTATTCGGGGCCTTGGGGGGGGAAATTCACCCCTCCACTTT	CATKLIRGLGGGNSPLHF
TRBV12-3/TRBV12-4	many	TRBJ2-1	TRBD2	TGTGCCAGCAGTTCGGACGGAGGGACTAGCGGGGGGGCCTTCGCCTCCTACAATGAGCAGTTCTTC	CASSSDGGTSGGAFASYNEQFF
TRBV9	once	TRBJ2-7	.	TGTGCCAGCAGCGAACTGGGGTCCTACGAGCAGTACTTC	CASSELGSYEQYF
TRBV27	many	TRBJ1-1	.	TGTGCCAGCCGAATCCAGGGCCGAACTGAAGCTTTCTTT	CASRIQGRTEAFF
TRBV7-3	many	TRBJ2-1	.	TGTGCCAGCAGCTTAACCGGGAGTAGGGTCAATGAGCAGTTCTTC	CASSLTGSRVNEQFF
TRBV20-1	few	TRBJ2-3	.	TGCAGCGCGGACGGACAGACCACAGATACGCAGTATTTT	CSADGQTTDTQYF
TRBV12-3/TRBV12-4	many	TRBJ2-7	TRBD2	TGTGCCAGCAGGCTAGCGGGAGGAGGGGACGAGCAGTACTTC	CASRLAGGGDEQYF
TRBV9	.	TRBJ2-5	.	TGTGCCAGCAGCGTAGGAGGGAGCCAAGAGACCCAGTACTTC	CASSVGGSQETQYF
TRBV27	many	TRBJ2-1	.	TGTGCCAGCAGTTTAGACAGATCTAATGAGCAGTTCTTC	CASSLDRSNEQFF
TRBV19	many	TRBJ1-2	TRBD1	TGTGCCAGTAGTATCGTCGGGACAGGGGGCGCGGACTATGGCTACACCTTC	CASSIVGTGGADYGYTF
TRBV7-6	many	TRBJ2-3	TRBD2	TGTGCCAGCAGCCCCATATTCCCCGGGACTACTAGCACAGATACGCAGTATTTT	CASSPIFPGTTSTDTQYF
TRBV28	many	TRBJ1-6	.	TGTGCCAGCAGTCCCAGACGTTATTCACCCCTCCACTTT	CASSPRRYSPLHF
TRBV6-2/TRBV6-3	few	TRBJ2-1	TRBD2	TGTGCCAGCAGTTACGCGGGAGGGACTTATGAGCAGTTCTTC	CASSYAGGTYEQFF
TRBV12-3/TRBV12-4	many	TRBJ1-5	TRBD1	TGTGCCAGCAGCCGGACAGGGTCTTATTATAGCAATCAGCCCCAGCATTTT	CASSRTGSYYSNQPQHF
TRBV18	many	TRBJ2-3	TRBD1	TGTGCCAGCTCACCGCTCGGGACAGGGCCGTCGGATACGCAGTATTTT	CASSPLGTGPSDTQYF
TRBV28	.	TRBJ2-2	TRBD2	TGTGCCAGCAGTTTACCCAAGGGGCTAGCGGGAGGGACCGGGGAGCTGTTTTTT	CASSLPKGLAGGTGELFF
TRBV7-9	.	TRBJ2-2	.	TGTGCCAGCAGCTTAGGGGGGAGCCACACCGGGGAGCTGTTTTTT	CASSLGGSHTGELFF
TRBV20-1	many	TRBJ2-1	.	TGCAGTGCTAGACAAGTGGACTCGATGGCCTACAATGAGCAGTTCTTC	CSARQVDSMAYNEQFF
TRBV7-9	many	TRBJ1-6	.	TGTGCCAGCAGCCCTTTAGATGTCTCACCCCTCCACTTT	CASSPLDVSPLHF
TRBV20-1	many	TRBJ1-2	.	TGCAGTGCTAGAGACCGGAGGGGTATTGGCTATGGCTACACCTTC	CSARDRRGIGYGYTF
TRBV28	many	TRBJ2-3	.	TGTGCCAGCAGCCTCAGAGGAGTTGGAGGGTTCGGCACAGATACGCAGTATTTT	CASSLRGVGGFGTDTQYF
TRBV27	many	TRBJ2-1	.	TGTGCCAGCAGTTTATTGTTGGGCGGGATGGTGGGTGAGCAGTTCTTC	CASSLLLGGMVGEQFF
TRBV14	many	TRBJ2-1	.	TGTGCCAGCAGCCAAGTGGGCGGGGATGAGCAGTTCTTC	CASSQVGGDEQFF
TRBV10-3	many	TRBJ2-5	.	TGTGCCATCAGTGAGTCGACAGTCGAAGAGACCCAGTACTTC	CAISESTVEETQYF
TRBV27	many	TRBJ2-4	.	TGTGCCAGCAGTCCGACAGAGTCTAAAAACATTCAGTACTTC	CASSPTESKNIQYF
TRBV7-2	many	TRBJ1-4	TRBD1	TGTGCCAGCAGCTCCCCAACCGGACAGGGGGTGTTTTTT	CASSSPTGQGVFF
TRBV20-1	many	TRBJ2-7	.	TGCAGTGCTAGTTCCGGGACCTTTTTCTACGAGCAGTACTTC	CSASSGTFFYEQYF
TRBV7-9	.	TRBJ1-3	.	TGTGCCAGCAGCTTACCAAGGGACCGATCCTACTCTGGAAACACCATATATTTT	CASSLPRDRSYSGNTIYF
TRBV7-9	.	TRBJ1-1	TRBD1	TGTACCAGCAGCAGGGGGGGCACTGAAGCTTTCTTT	CTSSRGGTEAFF
TRBV20-1	many	TRBJ2-2	TRBD2	TGCAGTGCCGAAGACGTTCTCGAGCGGGGAACCGGGGAGCTGTTTTTT	CSAEDVLERGTGELFF
TRBV10-3	few	TRBJ1-1	.	TGTGCCATCAGTGAGTCGTCACAATGGAACACTGAAGCTTTCTTT	CAISESSQWNTEAFF
TRBV4-1	few	TRBJ2-1	.	TGCGCCAGCAGCCAAGGGGACTTCTCGAGGGAGCAGTTCTTC	CASSQGDFSREQFF
TRBV3-1	many	TRBJ2-1	.	TGTGCCAGCAGCCAAGGGCGGGGCGCGTTCTTC	CASSQGRGAFF
TRBV7-2	many	TRBJ2-5	TRBD1	TGTGCCAGCAGCTCCGACAGGGTCCAAGAGACCCAGTACTTC	CASSSDRVQETQYF
TRBV7-3	many	TRBJ2-5	TRBD2	TGTGCCAGCAGCCCCACTAGCGAGGGGACCCAGTACTTC	CASSPTSEGTQYF
TRBV4-1	few	TRBJ1-6	.	TGCGCCAGCAGCCAACGACCCGTTTCCACCCCCCTCCACTTT	CASSQRPVSTPLHF
TRBV20-1	many	TRBJ2-3	.	TGCAGTGGGGGCTCACTAGCTGGCACAGATACGCAGTATTTT	CSGGSLAGTDTQYF